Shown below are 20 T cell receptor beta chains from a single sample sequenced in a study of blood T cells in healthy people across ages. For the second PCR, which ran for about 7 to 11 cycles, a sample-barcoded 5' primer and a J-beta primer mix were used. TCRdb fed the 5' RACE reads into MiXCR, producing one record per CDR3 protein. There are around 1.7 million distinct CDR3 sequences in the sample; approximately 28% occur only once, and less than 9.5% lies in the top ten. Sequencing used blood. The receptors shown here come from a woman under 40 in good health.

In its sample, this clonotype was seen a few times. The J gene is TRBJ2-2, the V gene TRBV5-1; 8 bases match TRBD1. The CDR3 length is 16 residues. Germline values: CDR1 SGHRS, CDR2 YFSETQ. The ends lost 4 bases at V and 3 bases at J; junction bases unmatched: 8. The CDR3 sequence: CASSRAGGADTGELFF. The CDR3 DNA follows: TGCGCCAGCAGCCGCGCAGGGGGCGCGGACACCGGGGAGCTGTTTTTT.

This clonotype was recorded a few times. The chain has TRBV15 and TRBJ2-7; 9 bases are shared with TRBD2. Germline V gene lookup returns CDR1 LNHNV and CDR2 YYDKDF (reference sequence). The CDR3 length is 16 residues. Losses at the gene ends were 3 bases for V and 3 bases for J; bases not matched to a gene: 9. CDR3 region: CATSSLAGTPFYEQYF. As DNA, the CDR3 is TGTGCCACCAGCAGCCTAGCGGGGACCCCTTTCTACGAGCAGTACTTC.

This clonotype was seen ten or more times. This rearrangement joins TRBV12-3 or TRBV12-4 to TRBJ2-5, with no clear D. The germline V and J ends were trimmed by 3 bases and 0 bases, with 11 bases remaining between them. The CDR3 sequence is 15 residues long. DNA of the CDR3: TGTGCCAGCAGTTTCTTGGCCCAGTACCAAGAGACCCAGTACTTC. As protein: CASSFLAQYQETQYF.

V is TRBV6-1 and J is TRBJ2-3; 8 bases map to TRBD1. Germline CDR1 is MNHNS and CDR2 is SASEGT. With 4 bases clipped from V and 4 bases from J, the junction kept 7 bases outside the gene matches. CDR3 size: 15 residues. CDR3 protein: CASSVQQGGADTQYF. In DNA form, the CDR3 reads TGTGCCAGCAGTGTCCAACAGGGGGGCGCAGATACGCAGTATTTT.

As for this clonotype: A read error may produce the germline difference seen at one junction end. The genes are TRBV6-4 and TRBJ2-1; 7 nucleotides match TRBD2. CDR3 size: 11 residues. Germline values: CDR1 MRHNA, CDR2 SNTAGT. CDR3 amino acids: CASSDGTKDFF. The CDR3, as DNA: TGCGCCAGCAGTGACGGGACTAAAGATTTCTTC.

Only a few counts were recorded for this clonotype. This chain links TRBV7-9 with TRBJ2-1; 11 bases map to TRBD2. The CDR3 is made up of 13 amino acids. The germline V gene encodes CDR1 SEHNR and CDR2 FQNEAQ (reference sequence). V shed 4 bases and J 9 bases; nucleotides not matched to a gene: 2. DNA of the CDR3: TGTGCCAGCAGCTCGGGACTAGCGGTTGAGCAGTTCTTC. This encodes CASSSGLAVEQFF.

CDR3 sequence: CASRHGEYEQYF. CDR3 in DNA: TGTGCCAGCAGACACGGGGAATACGAGCAGTACTTC. The rearrangement links TRBV6-2 or TRBV6-3 to TRBJ2-7; tentatively, D is TRBD2 (5 bases). In germline, CDR1 is MNHEY, CDR2 SVGEGT. Trimming left V 6 bases short and J 4 bases short, with 10 bases between. The length of the CDR3 is 12 residues.

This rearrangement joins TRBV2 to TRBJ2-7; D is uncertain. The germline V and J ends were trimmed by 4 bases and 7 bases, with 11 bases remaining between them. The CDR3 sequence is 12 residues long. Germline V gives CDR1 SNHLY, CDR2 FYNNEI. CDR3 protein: CASSVEGSEQYF. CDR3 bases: TGTGCCAGCAGTGTGGAAGGTTCTGAGCAGTACTTC. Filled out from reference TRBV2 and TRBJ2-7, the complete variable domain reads EPEVTQTPSHQVTQMGQEVILRCVPISNHLYFYWYRQILGQKVEFLVSFYNNEISEKSEIFDDQFSVERPDGSNFTLKIRSTKLEDSAMYFCASSVEGSEQYFGPGTRLTVT.

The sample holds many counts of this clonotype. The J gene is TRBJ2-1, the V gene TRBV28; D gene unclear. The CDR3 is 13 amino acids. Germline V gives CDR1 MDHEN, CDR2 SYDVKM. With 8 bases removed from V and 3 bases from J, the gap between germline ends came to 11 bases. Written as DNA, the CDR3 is TGTGCCAGCGATGTACCGGGCTACAATGAGCAGTTCTTC. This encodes CASDVPGYNEQFF.

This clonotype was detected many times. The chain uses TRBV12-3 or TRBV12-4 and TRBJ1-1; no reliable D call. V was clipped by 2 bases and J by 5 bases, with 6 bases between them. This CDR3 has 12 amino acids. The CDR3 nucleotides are TGTGCCAGCAGTTTAATCGGGACTGAAGCTTTCTTT. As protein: CASSLIGTEAFF.

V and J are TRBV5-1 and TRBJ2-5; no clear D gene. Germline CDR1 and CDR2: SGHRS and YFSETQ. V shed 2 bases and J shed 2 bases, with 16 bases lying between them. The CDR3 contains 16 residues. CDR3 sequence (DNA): TGCGCCAGCAGCTTTCCCCCTCCCGAAGATCAAGAGACCCAGTACTTC. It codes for CASSFPPPEDQETQYF.

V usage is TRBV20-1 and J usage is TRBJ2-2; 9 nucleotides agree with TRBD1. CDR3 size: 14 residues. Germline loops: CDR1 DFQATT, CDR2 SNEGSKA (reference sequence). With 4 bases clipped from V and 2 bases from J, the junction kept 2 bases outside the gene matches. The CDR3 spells CSAKQGANTGELFF. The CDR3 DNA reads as TGCAGTGCTAAACAGGGGGCAAACACCGGGGAGCTGTTTTTT.

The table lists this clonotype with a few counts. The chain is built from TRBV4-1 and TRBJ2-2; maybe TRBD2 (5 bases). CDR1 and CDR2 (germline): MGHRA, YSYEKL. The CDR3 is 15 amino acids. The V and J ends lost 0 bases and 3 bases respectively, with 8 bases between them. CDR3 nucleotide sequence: TGCGCCAGCAGCCAAGAAAGGGAGTACACCGGGGAGCTGTTTTTT. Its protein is CASSQEREYTGELFF.

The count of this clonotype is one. The CDR3 DNA reads TGCGCCAGCAGCGTCGGGACTTCTAGCGACGAGCAGTACTTC. This codes for CASSVGTSSDEQYF. This chain uses TRBV4-3 with TRBJ2-7, with D possibly TRBD2 on 6 matching bases. Looked up from germline, CDR1 is LGHNA and CDR2 is YSLEER. Between the trimmed V and J ends, which lost 5 bases and 5 bases, there was a span of 16 bases. The CDR3 length is 14 residues.

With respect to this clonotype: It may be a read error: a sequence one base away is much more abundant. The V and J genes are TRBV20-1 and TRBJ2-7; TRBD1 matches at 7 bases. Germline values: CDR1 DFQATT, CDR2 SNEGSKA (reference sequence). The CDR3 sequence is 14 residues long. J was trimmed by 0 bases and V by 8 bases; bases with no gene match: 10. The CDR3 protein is CSTTQGTHSYEQYF. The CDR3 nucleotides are TGCAGTACCACACAGGGGACCCACTCCTACGAGCAGTACTTC.

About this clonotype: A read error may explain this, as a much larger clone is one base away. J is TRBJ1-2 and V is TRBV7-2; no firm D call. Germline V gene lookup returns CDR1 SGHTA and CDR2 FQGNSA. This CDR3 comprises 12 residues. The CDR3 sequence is CASSLEDYGHTF. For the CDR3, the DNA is TGTGCCAGCAGCTTAGAGGACTATGGCCACACCTTC.

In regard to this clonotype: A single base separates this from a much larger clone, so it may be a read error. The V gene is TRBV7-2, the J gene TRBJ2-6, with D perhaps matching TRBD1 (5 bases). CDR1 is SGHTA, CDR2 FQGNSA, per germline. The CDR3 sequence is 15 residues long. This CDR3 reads CASRRQLSGANVPTF. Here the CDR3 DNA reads TGTGCCAGCAGGAGACAGCTCTCTGGGGCCAACGTCCCGACTTTC.

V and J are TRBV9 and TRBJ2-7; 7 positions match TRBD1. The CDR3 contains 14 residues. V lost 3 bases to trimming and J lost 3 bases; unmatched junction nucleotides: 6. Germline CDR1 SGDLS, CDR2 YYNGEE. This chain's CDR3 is CASSGGTVGYEQYF. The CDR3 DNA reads TGTGCCAGCAGCGGGGGGACAGTCGGCTACGAGCAGTACTTC.

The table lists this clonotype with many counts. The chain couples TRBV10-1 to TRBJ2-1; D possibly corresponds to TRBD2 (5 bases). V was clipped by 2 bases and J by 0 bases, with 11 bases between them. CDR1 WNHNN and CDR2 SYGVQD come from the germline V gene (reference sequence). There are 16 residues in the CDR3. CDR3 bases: TGCGCCAGCAGTGAGGAGAGGGCAGGCTCCTACAATGAGCAGTTCTTC. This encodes CASSEERAGSYNEQFF.

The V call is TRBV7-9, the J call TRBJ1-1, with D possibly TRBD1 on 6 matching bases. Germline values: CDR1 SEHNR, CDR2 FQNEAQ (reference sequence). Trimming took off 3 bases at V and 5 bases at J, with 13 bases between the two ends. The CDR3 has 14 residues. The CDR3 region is CASSFRGKATEAFF. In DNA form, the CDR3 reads TGTGCCAGCAGCTTCAGGGGTAAGGCGACTGAAGCTTTCTTT.